These T cell receptor beta chains were read from a single sample in a study of cytomegalovirus exposure and HLA in healthy donors. The assay was immunoSEQ multiplex PCR, and TCRdb's table has in-frame clones only and misses some. The sample yields about 130,000 clones, more than 80% seen once. Sample: PBMCs. Receptor source: a male donor in good health and CMV-seronegative. Each CDR3 is given with its conserved first and last residue. D genes are given only for firm matches. The size of a clone is reported for some rows only, either as once, few or many, or as a class for expanded clones.

d_call j_call clone_size v_call cdr3_aa cdr3_nt
. TRBJ2-3 . TRBV6-1 CASSEGKGGIAQYF TGTGCCAGCAGTGAAGGTAAAGGCGGGATTGCGCAGTATTTT
. TRBJ1-1 . TRBV9 CASSVGGDGNTEAFF TGTGCCAGCAGCGTAGGGGGCGACGGGAACACTGAAGCTTTCTTT
. TRBJ1-2 . TRBV19 CASSTPESPRGYTF TGTGCCAGTAGTACCCCGGAGAGTCCAAGGGGCTACACCTTC
. TRBJ2-5 once TRBV6-5 CASSYFGQGTQYF TGTGCCAGCAGTTACTTTGGCCAGGGGACCCAGTACTTC
TRBD1 TRBJ2-7 . TRBV28 CASSTGTGSYEQYF TGTGCCAGCAGCACCGGGACAGGGTCCTACGAGCAGTACTTC
. TRBJ1-5 . TRBV6-5 CASRPDGLNQPQHF TGTGCCAGCAGACCCGACGGACTCAATCAGCCCCAGCATTTT
. TRBJ2-7 . TRBV16 CASSQGGTGYEQYF TGTGCCAGCAGCCAAGGCGGGACGGGCTACGAGCAGTACTTC
. TRBJ2-1 once TRBV30 CAWSVPVKNEQFF TGTGCCTGGAGCGTCCCGGTTAAGAATGAGCAGTTCTTC
. TRBJ2-2 . TRBV5-1 CASSPLPGVLNTGELFF TGCGCCAGCAGCCCACTTCCCGGGGTTTTAAACACCGGGGAGCTGTTTTTT
. TRBJ2-7 . TRBV19 CASSTPGTLDEQYF TGTGCCAGTAGTACCCCCGGGACTCTCGACGAGCAGTACTTC
TRBD1 TRBJ1-5 once TRBV15 CATSRDGQGQPQHF TGTGCCACCAGCAGGGACGGACAGGGTCAGCCCCAGCATTTT
. TRBJ2-1 . TRBV7-3 CASSSPTGSGMNEQFF TGTGCCAGCAGCTCCCCCACAGGGTCAGGGATGAATGAGCAGTTCTTC
. TRBJ1-1 few TRBV6-5 CASSEGERTEAFF TGTGCCAGCAGTGAAGGCGAGCGGACTGAAGCTTTCTTT
TRBD2 TRBJ2-1 . TRBV11-2 CASSFGAASGLLYNEQFF TGTGCCAGCAGCTTCGGGGCGGCTAGCGGGCTTTTATACAATGAGCAGTTCTTC
. TRBJ1-6 . TRBV7-3 CASSPTPASPLHF TGTGCCAGCAGCCCGACACCTGCTTCACCCCTCCACTTT
TRBD1 TRBJ1-6 . TRBV6-4 CASSALAGTGGSYNSPLHF TGTGCCAGCAGTGCGCTCGCCGGGACAGGGGGATCCTATAATTCACCCCTCCACTTT
. TRBJ1-1 . TRBV5-1 CASSLGGGGGINTEAFF TGCGCCAGCAGCTTGGGCGGGGGCGGTGGAATCAACACTGAAGCTTTCTTT
. TRBJ1-2 . TRBV5-6 CASSYVEGSGYTF TGTGCCAGCAGTTACGTAGAGGGTAGCGGCTACACCTTC
TRBD2 TRBJ2-7 . TRBV7-9 CASSSGLAGTVSYEQYF TGTGCCAGCAGCTCGGGACTAGCGGGGACAGTCTCCTACGAGCAGTACTTC
TRBD1 TRBJ1-2 . TRBV6-5 CAIRTGMGYTF TGTGCCATCCGGACAGGAATGGGCTACACCTTC
TRBD1 TRBJ1-6 . TRBV18 CASSHDRERYNSPLHF TGTGCCAGCTCACACGACAGGGAACGATATAATTCACCCCTCCACTTT
. TRBJ1-1 . TRBV6-1 CAISRGDSEAFF TGTGCCATCTCCCGAGGGGACTCCGAAGCTTTCTTT
TRBD1 TRBJ2-1 . TRBV25-1 CASSWRQGANEQFF TGTGCCAGCAGTTGGAGACAGGGGGCCAATGAGCAGTTCTTC
TRBD2 TRBJ2-1 few TRBV6-4 CASTASGGSNEQFF TGTGCCAGCACGGCTAGCGGGGGAAGTAATGAGCAGTTCTTC
TRBD2 TRBJ2-1 . TRBV10-1 CASSESERGGDNEQFF TGCGCCAGCAGTGAGTCGGAGCGGGGGGGGGACAATGAGCAGTTCTTC
. TRBJ1-1 . TRBV7-9 CSSSLDFLRLTEAFF TGTTCCAGCAGCTTAGACTTTTTGAGGCTTACTGAAGCTTTCTTT
. TRBJ2-5 . TRBV5-1 CASSPRQAPGSTQYF TGCGCCAGCAGCCCCCGACAGGCCCCGGGTTCGACCCAGTACTTC
TRBD1 TRBJ2-7 . TRBV6-5 CASSYSRTGGAYEQYF TGTGCCAGCAGTTACTCGAGAACAGGGGGTGCCTACGAGCAGTACTTC
. TRBJ1-1 . TRBV29-1 CSAQDWNTEAFF TGCAGCGCCCAAGACTGGAACACTGAAGCTTTCTTT
. TRBJ2-5 . TRBV7-7 CASSLGVGQTQYF TGTGCCAGCAGCTTAGGGGTGGGGCAGACCCAGTACTTC
. TRBJ2-2 . TRBV2 CASSEAGTEIGTGELFF TGTGCCAGCAGTGAAGCAGGTACAGAGATTGGAACCGGGGAGCTGTTTTTT
. TRBJ2-2 . TRBV11-1 CASSLGGELSF TGTGCCAGCAGCTTGGGCGGGGAGCTGTCTTTT
. TRBJ1-3 few TRBV5-4 CASSLRGGNTIYF TGTGCCAGCAGCTTGAGAGGTGGAAACACCATATATTTT
. TRBJ1-5 . TRBV19 CASSKWTDYQPQHF TGTGCCAGTAGTAAGTGGACAGATTATCAGCCCCAGCATTTT
. TRBJ2-1 once TRBV5-5 CASSLDRGEQFF TGTGCCAGCAGCTTGGATCGCGGTGAGCAGTTCTTC
. TRBJ2-5 few TRBV12-5 CASGGPRGETQYF TGTGCTAGTGGTGGACCCAGGGGAGAGACCCAGTACTTC